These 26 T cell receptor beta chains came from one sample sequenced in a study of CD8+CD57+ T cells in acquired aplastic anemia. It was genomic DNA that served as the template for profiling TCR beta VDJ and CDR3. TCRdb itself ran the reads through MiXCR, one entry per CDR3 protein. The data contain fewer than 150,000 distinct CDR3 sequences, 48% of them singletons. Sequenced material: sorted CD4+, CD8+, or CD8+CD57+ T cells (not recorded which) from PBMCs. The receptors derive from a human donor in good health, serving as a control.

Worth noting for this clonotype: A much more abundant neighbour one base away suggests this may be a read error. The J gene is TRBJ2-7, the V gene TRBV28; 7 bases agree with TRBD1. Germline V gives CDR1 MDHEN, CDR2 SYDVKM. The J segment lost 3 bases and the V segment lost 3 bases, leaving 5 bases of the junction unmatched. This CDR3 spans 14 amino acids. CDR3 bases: TGTGCCAGCAGTTTGGAACAGGGGCTCTACGAGCAGTACTTC. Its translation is CASSLEQGLYEQYF. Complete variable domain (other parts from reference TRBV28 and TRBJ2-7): DVKVTQSSRYLVKRTGEKVFLECVQDMDHENMFWYRQDPGLGLRLIYFSYDVKMKEKGDIPEGYSVSREKKERFSLILESASTNQTSMYLCASSLEQGLYEQYFGPGTRLTVT.

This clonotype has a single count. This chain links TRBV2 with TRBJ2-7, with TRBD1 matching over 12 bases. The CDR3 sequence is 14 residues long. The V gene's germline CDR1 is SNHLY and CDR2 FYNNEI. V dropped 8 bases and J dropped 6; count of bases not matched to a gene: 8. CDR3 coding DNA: TGTGCCAGCTCACCCGGGACAGGGGGCGTCGAGCAGTACTTC. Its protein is CASSPGTGGVEQYF.

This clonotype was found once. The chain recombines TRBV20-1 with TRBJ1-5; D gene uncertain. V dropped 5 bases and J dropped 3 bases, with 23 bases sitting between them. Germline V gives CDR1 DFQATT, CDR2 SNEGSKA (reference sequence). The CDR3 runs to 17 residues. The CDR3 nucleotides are TGCAGTGCTCCAAGATCCCACCGCTTCCGGATCAATCAGCCCCAGCATTTT. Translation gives CSAPRSHRFRINQPQHF.

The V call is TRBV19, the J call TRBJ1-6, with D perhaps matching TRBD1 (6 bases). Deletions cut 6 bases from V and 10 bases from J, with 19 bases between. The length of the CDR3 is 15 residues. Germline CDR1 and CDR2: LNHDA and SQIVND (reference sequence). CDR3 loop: CASSPGTSGRSPLHF. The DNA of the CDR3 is TGTGCCAGTAGCCCAGGGACATCGGGGAGGTCACCCCTCCACTTT. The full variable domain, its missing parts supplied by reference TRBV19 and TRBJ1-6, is DGGITQSPKYLFRKEGQNVTLSCEQNLNHDAMYWYRQDPGQGLRLIYYSQIVNDFQKGDIAEGYSVSREKKESFPLTVTSAQKNPTAFYLCASSPGTSGRSPLHFGNGTRLTVT.

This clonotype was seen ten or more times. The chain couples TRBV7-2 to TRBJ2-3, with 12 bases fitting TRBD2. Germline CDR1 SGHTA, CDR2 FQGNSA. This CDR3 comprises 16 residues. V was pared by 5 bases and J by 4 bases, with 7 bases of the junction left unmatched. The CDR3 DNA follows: TGTGCCAGCAGCCCATCTAGCGGGGGGGCCCCAGATACGCAGTATTTT. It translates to CASSPSSGGAPDTQYF.

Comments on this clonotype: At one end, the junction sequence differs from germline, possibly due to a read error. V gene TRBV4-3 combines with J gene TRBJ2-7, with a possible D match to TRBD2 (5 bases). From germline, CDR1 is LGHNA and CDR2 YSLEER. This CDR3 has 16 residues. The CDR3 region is CTSSQEGSPNSYEQYF. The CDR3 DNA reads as TGCACCAGCAGCCAAGAGGGTTCCCCAAACTCCTACGAGCAGTACTTC.

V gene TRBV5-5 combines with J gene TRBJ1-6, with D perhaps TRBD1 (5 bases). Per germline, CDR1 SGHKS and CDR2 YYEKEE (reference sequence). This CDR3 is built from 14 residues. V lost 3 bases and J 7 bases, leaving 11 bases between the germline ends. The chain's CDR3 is CASSYGTVNSPLHF. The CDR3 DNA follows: TGTGCCAGCAGCTACGGGACGGTAAATTCACCCCTCCACTTT.

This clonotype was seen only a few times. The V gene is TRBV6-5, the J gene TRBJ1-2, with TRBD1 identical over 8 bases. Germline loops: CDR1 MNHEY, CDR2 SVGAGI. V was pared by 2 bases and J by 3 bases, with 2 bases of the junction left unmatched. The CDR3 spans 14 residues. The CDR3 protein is CASSYLGQDYGYTF. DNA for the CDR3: TGTGCCAGCAGTTACCTGGGACAGGACTATGGCTACACCTTC.

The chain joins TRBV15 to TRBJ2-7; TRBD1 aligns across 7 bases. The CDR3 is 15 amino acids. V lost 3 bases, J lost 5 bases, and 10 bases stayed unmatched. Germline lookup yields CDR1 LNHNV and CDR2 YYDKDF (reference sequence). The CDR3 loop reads CATSSPQQGFDEQYF. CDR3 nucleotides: TGTGCCACCAGCAGCCCCCAACAGGGGTTCGACGAGCAGTACTTC.

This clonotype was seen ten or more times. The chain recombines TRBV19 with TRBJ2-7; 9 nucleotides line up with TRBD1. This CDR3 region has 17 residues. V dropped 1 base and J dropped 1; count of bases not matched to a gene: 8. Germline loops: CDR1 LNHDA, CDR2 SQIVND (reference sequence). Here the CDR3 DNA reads TGTGCCAGTAGTATAGGCCCCGGGACAGGGCCATCCTACGAGCAGTACTTC. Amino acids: CASSIGPGTGPSYEQYF.

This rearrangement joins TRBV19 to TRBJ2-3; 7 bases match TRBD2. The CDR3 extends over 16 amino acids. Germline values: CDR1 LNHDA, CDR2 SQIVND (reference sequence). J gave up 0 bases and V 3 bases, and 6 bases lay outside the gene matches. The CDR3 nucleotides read TGTGCCAGTAGTATGATTGCTAGCGGAAGCACAGATACGCAGTATTTT. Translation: CASSMIASGSTDTQYF.

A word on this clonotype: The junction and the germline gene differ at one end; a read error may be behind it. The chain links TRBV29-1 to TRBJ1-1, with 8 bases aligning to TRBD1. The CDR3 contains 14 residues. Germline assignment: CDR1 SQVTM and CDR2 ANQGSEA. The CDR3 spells CSVVLRGRVTGAFF. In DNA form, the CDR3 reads TGCAGCGTGGTCCTCAGGGGGCGAGTCACTGGAGCTTTCTTT.

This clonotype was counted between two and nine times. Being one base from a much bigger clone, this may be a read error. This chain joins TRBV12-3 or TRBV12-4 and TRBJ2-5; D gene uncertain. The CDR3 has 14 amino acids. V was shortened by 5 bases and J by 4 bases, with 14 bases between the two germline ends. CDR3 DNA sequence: TGTGCCAGCAGTCGACCTAAAGCTCCAGAGACCCAGTACTTC. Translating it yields CASSRPKAPETQYF.

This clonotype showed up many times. The CDR3 DNA reads TGTGCCAGCAGCCAAGCCTTTCAGAGCCTAGCCTACGAGCAGTACTTC. The encoded protein is CASSQAFQSLAYEQYF. This chain joins TRBV3-1 and TRBJ2-7; D remains ambiguous. From germline, CDR1 is LGHDT and CDR2 YNNKEL (reference sequence). The germline V and J ends were trimmed by 1 base and 2 bases, with 15 bases remaining between them. CDR3 length: 16 residues.

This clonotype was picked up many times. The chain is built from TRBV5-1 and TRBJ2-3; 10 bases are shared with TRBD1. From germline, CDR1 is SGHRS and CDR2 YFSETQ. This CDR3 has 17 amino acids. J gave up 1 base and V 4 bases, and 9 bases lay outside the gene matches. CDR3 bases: TGCGCCAGCAGCAACCGACCGGGACAGGGGCGCACAGATACGCAGTATTTT. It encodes CASSNRPGQGRTDTQYF.

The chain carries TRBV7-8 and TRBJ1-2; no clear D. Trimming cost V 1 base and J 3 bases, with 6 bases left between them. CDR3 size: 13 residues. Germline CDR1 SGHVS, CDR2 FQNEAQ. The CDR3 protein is CASSLGPDYGYTF. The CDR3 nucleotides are TGTGCCAGCAGCTTAGGGCCAGACTATGGCTACACCTTC.

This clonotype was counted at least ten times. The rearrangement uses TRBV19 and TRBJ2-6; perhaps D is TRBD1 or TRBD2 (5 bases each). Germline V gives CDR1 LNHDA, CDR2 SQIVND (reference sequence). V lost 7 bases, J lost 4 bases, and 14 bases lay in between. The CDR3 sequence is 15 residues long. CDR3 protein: CASIQRGGGANVLTF. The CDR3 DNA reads TGTGCCAGTATCCAGAGGGGTGGCGGGGCCAACGTCCTGACTTTC.

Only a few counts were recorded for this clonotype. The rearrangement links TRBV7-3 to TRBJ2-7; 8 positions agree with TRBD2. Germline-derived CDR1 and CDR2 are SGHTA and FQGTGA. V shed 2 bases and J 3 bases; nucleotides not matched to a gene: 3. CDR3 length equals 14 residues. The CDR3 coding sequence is TGTGCCAGCAGCTTAGAGCTAGCGGGCTACGAGCAGTACTTC. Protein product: CASSLELAGYEQYF.

The CDR3 bases are TGTGCCAGCAGCCCCCCTAGCGGAGGGGCCGACACTGAAGCTTTCTTT. Translating gives CASSPPSGGADTEAFF. V is TRBV11-2 and J is TRBJ1-1, with D possibly matching TRBD1 (5 bases). The ends were cut back, 5 bases at V and 3 bases at J, with 19 bases in the middle. Germline V gene data show CDR1 as SGHAT and CDR2 as FQNNGV. CDR3 size: 16 residues.

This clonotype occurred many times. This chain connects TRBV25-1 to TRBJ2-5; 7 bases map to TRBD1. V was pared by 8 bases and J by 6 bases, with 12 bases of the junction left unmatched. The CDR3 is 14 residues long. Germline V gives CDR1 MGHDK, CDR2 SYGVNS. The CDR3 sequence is CASSRGTEFKTQYF. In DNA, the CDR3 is TGTGCCAGCTCACGAGGGACAGAGTTCAAGACCCAGTACTTC.

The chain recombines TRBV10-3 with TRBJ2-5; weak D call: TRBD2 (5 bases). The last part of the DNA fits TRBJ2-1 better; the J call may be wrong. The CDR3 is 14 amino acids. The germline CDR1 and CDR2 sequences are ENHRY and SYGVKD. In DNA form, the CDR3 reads TGTGCCATCAGTGAGTCGGGGAGCGTCAATGAGCAGTTCTTC. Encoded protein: CAISESGSVNEQFF.

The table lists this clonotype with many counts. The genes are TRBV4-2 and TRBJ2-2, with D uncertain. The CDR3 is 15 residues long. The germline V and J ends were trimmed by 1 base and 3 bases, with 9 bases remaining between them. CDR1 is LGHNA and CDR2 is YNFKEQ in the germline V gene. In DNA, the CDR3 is TGTGCCAGCAGCCAAGGGGAAGTGGACACCGGGGAGCTGTTTTTT. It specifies CASSQGEVDTGELFF.

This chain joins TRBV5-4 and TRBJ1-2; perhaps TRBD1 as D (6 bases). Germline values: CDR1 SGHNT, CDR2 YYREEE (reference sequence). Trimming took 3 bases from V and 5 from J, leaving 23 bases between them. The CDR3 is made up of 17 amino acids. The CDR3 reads CASSWGLTGGSTYGYTF. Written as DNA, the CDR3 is TGTGCCAGCAGCTGGGGTTTGACAGGCGGATCAACATATGGCTACACCTTC.

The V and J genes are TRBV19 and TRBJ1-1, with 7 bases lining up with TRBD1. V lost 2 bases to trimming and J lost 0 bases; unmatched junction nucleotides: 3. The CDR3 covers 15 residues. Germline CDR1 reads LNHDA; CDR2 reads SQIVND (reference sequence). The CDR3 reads CASSISGTVNTEAFF. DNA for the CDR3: TGTGCCAGTAGTATATCCGGGACAGTGAACACTGAAGCTTTCTTT.

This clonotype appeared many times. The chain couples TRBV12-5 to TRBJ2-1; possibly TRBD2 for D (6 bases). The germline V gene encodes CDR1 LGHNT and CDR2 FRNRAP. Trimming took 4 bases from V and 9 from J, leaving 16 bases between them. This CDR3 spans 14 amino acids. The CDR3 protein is CASGWREVESEQFF. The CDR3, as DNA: TGTGCTAGTGGTTGGCGGGAAGTCGAGAGTGAGCAGTTCTTC.

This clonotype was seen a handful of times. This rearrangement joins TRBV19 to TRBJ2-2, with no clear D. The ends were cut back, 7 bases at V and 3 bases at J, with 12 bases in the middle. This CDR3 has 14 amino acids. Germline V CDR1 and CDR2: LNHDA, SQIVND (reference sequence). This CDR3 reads CASNVDSHTGELFF. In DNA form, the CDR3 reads TGTGCCAGTAACGTAGACTCACACACCGGGGAGCTGTTTTTT. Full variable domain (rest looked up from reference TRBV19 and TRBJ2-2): DGGITQSPKYLFRKEGQNVTLSCEQNLNHDAMYWYRQDPGQGLRLIYYSQIVNDFQKGDIAEGYSVSREKKESFPLTVTSAQKNPTAFYLCASNVDSHTGELFFGEGSRLTVL.